This T cell receptor (beta chain) was captured in a study of cytomegalovirus exposure and HLA in healthy donors. General observations from the study: The study reported that TCR beta sequences accurately predicted HLA-A and HLA-B alleles in most subjects. About 180 TCR beta chains were listed as cytomegalovirus-associated.

In regard to this clone: Its antigen is not known.

CDR1 and CDR2 from the germline V gene are LNHDA and SQIVND (reference sequence). V gave up 3 bases and J gave up 2 bases, with 11 bases separating them. CDR3 length: 15 residues. A multiplex PCR was run with 60 Vbeta primers and 13 Jbeta primers. Per the authors' pipeline: About 88 million unique TCR beta chains, roughly 11 million of them shared, were counted by a later analysis. Data came from immunoSEQ multiplex PCR; TCRdb stores just in-frame clones and leaves some out. For V, J and clone size, that table is used; D and trimming come from the DNA. Here the sample spans under 250,000 clones, around 80% being singletons.

Sequencing was done on a sample of PBMCs. The origin of this receptor is a male donor in good health and CMV-seronegative. This chain links TRBV19 with TRBJ1-5; weak D call: TRBD1 (5 bases). The CDR3 is CASSIGGTGNQPQHF. DNA of the CDR3: TGTGCCAGTAGTATTGGAGGGACGGGCAATCAGCCCCAGCATTTT.